These 3 T cell receptor beta chains were sequenced from one sample in a study of a mutant IDH1 vaccine in newly diagnosed glioma. The time point denotes: week 35, safety follow-up. Every single dose of the vaccine, 300 ug of mutant IDH1 20-mer peptide, came with topical imiquimod. Profiling relied on immunoSEQ multiplex PCR, and the TCRdb table lists in-frame clones only, not all of them. The repertoire consists of approximately 50,000 clones, with approximately 87% occurring once and the leading ten covering 1.5% to 2%. The antigens of these receptors remain unknown. Sequencing used PBMCs, obtained from a glioma patient whose treatment included an IDH1 peptide vaccine. The receptors were gathered from a man in his forties with glioma.

V and J are TRBV19 and TRBJ1-1, with 11 bases aligning to TRBD1. The CDR3 totals 14 residues. Losses at the gene ends were 5 bases for V and 4 bases for J; bases not matched to a gene: 3. Germline V gene data show CDR1 as LNHDA and CDR2 as SQIVND (reference sequence). The CDR3 sequence is CASSSGQGATEAFF. In DNA, the CDR3 is TGTGCCAGTAGTTCCGGACAGGGGGCCACTGAAGCTTTCTTT.

The chain joins TRBV2 to TRBJ1-4, with D hard to call. CDR1 SNHLY and CDR2 FYNNEI come from the germline V gene. V was clipped by 5 bases and J by 6 bases, with 7 bases between them. This CDR3 has 12 residues. The CDR3 nucleotides read TGTGCCAGCAGTAGGGCTGATGAAAAACTGTTTTTT. The encoded protein is CASSRADEKLFF.

The rearrangement links TRBV7-3 to TRBJ2-1; D gene uncertain. CDR3 length: 15 amino acids. CDR1 and CDR2 (germline): SGHTA, FQGTGA. Trimming cost V 3 bases and J 2 bases, with 11 bases left between them. The CDR3 sequence: CASSFSIGPYNEQFF. CDR3 in DNA: TGTGCCAGCAGCTTCTCTATAGGGCCCTACAATGAGCAGTTCTTC.